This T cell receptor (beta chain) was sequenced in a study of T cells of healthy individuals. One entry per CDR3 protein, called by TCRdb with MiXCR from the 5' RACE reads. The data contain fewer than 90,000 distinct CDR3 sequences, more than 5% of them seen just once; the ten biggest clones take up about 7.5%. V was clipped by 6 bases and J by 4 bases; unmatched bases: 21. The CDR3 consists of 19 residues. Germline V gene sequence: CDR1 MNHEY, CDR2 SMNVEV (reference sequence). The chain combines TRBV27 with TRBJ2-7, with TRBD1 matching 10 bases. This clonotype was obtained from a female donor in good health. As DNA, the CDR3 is TGTGCCAGCAGCCCAGGGTCGGGACAGGGGACCCATCGAGGGTACGAGCAGTACTTC. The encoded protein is CASSPGSGQGTHRGYEQYF.